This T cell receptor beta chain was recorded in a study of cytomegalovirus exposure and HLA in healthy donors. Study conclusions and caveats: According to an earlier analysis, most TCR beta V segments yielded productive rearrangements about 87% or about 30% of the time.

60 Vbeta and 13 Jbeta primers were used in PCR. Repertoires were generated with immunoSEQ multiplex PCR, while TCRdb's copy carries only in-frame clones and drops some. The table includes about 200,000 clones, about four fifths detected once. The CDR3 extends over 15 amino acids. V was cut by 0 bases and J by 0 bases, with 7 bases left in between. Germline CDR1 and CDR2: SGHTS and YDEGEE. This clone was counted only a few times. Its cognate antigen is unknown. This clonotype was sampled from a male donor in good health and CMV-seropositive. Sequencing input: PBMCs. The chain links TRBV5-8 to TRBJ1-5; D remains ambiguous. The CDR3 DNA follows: TGTGCCAGCAGCTTGGCCTATTATAGCAATCAGCCCCAGCATTTT. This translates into CASSLAYYSNQPQHF.